The sequence of this T cell receptor (beta chain) was determined in a study of cytomegalovirus exposure and HLA in healthy donors. General observations from the study: There was a cluster of highly shared sequence variants that was likely a sequencing artifact.

Amplification used 60 Vbeta primers and 13 Jbeta primers. The repertoire was sequenced with immunoSEQ multiplex PCR; TCRdb's copy has only in-frame clones and lacks some. The sample has around 130,000 clones, approximately 80% seen once; the top ten hold about 1.3%. Germline V gene data show CDR1 as ENHRY and CDR2 as SYGVKD. The length of the CDR3 is 13 residues. The ends lost 5 bases at V and 2 bases at J; junction bases unmatched: 3. Regarding this clone: Its antigen is unknown.

This TCR was recovered from a man aged 50 to 59 in good health and CMV-seronegative. Sequenced sample: PBMCs. The V call is TRBV10-3, the J call TRBJ2-7; 7 positions agree with TRBD2. The DNA for the CDR3 is TGTGCCATCAGTAACGGGACTACCTACGAGCAGTACTTC. Translated: CAISNGTTYEQYF.